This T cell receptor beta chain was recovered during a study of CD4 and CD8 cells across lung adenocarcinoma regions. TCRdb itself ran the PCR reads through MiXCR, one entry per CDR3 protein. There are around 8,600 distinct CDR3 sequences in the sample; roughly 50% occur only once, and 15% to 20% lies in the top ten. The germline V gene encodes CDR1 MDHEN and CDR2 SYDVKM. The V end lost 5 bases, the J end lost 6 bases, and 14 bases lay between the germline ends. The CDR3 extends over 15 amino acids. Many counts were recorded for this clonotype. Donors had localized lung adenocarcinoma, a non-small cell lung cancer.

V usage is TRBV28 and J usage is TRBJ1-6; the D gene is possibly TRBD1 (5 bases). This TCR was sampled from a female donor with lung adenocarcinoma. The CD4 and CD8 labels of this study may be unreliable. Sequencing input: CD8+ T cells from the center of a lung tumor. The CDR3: CASSISWGTNSPLHF. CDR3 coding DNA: TGTGCCAGCAGTATTTCGTGGGGGACTAATTCACCCCTCCACTTT.